Listed here are 27 T cell receptor beta chains from one sample, sequenced in a study of blood T cell repertoires in COVID-19. TCRdb's copy holds only in-frame clones and misses some; the assay was immunoSEQ multiplex PCR. The sample includes about 200,000 clones, around 88% of them seen just once. Input material: PBMCs or T cells enriched from blood (not recorded which). These receptors came from a man in his forties with acute COVID-19.

This clone was counted a few times. V is TRBV27 and J is TRBJ2-2; a possible D gene is TRBD2 (5 bases). This CDR3 is built from 13 residues. Germline V gives CDR1 MNHEY, CDR2 SMNVEV (reference sequence). V lost 7 bases and J 7 bases, leaving 13 bases between the germline ends. The CDR3 DNA reads as TGTGCCAGCACCACCCAAACTAGCGGGGAGCTGTTTTTT. This sequence encodes CASTTQTSGELFF.

V gene TRBV14 combines with J gene TRBJ1-1; a possible D gene is TRBD1 (6 bases). CDR3 length equals 13 residues. Trimming removed 6 bases at V and 8 bases at J, with 16 bases between. Per germline, CDR1 SGHDN and CDR2 FVKESK. The CDR3 DNA reads TGTGCCAGCAGTGACATCAGGGGAGCGGAAGCTTTCTTT. Protein product: CASSDIRGAEAFF. Variable domain in full (rest from reference TRBV14 and TRBJ1-1): EAGVTQFPSHSVIEKGQTVTLRCDPISGHDNLYWYRRVMGKEIKFLLHFVKESKQDESGMPNNRFLAERTGGTYSTLKVQPAELEDSGVYFCASSDIRGAEAFFGQGTRLTVV.

V usage is TRBV28 and J usage is TRBJ2-7, with 7 bases identical to TRBD1. CDR3 length: 14 amino acids. The trim removed 5 bases at V and 2 bases at J, leaving 6 bases unmatched. Germline V gives CDR1 MDHEN, CDR2 SYDVKM. CDR3 sequence reads: CASSPGTATYEQYF. The CDR3 nucleotides read TGTGCCAGCAGTCCCGGGACAGCAACCTACGAGCAGTACTTC.

The chain links TRBV15 to TRBJ1-4; maybe TRBD1 (5 bases). CDR1 and CDR2 from the germline V gene are LNHNV and YYDKDF (reference sequence). The CDR3 has 15 amino acids. V lost 0 bases and J lost 4, with 9 bases in between. CDR3 sequence (DNA): TGTGCCACCAGCAGAGATCCAGGGCATAATGAAAAACTGTTTTTT. Its translation: CATSRDPGHNEKLFF.

The J gene is TRBJ2-2, the V gene TRBV5-4; 8 bases align to TRBD1. Germline trimming cut 4 bases from V and 6 bases from J; bases unmatched to any gene: 5. This CDR3 comprises 14 residues. Germline V gives CDR1 SGHNT, CDR2 YYREEE (reference sequence). CDR3 sequence: CASSRDRRAGELFF. CDR3 DNA sequence: TGTGCCAGCAGCCGGGACAGGAGGGCCGGGGAGCTGTTTTTT.

The chain carries TRBV9 and TRBJ1-3; possible D gene TRBD1, 6 bases. Between the trimmed V and J ends, which lost 6 bases and 0 bases, there was a span of 10 bases. The germline gives CDR1 SGDLS, CDR2 YYNGEE. CDR3 length equals 14 residues. The CDR3 DNA follows: TGTGCCAGCACCCAGGGGAACTCTGGAAACACCATATATTTT. Translated, it gives CASTQGNSGNTIYF.

The chain has TRBV25-1 and TRBJ2-3; 7 nucleotides agree with TRBD2. This CDR3 spans 14 amino acids. Germline V gene sequence: CDR1 MGHDK, CDR2 SYGVNS. The ends lost 6 bases at V and 6 bases at J; junction bases unmatched: 9. The CDR3 is CASRRAGAGDTQYF. Written as DNA, the CDR3 is TGTGCCAGCAGACGGGCGGGAGCGGGGGATACGCAGTATTTT.

The gene calls are TRBV7-9 and TRBJ2-3; the match to TRBD2 covers 7 bases. Unmatched junction bases numbered 1, after V lost 3 bases and J lost 4 bases. The CDR3 is 13 residues long. Germline loops: CDR1 SEHNR, CDR2 FQNEAQ (reference sequence). CDR3 region: CASSFGGADTQYF. The DNA for the CDR3 is TGTGCCAGCAGCTTTGGGGGGGCAGATACGCAGTATTTT.

This chain connects TRBV29-1 to TRBJ2-1, with 7 bases matching TRBD2. CDR1 is SQVTM, CDR2 ANQGSEA, per germline. V trimming: 4 bases; J trimming: 7 bases; junction bases outside the gene matches: 13. The CDR3 extends over 15 amino acids. The CDR3, as DNA: TGCAGCGTTGTAGGGGCGGGAGTAATTTGGAATGAGCAGTTCTTC. This translates into CSVVGAGVIWNEQFF.

The chain recombines TRBV19 with TRBJ1-5; D gene uncertain. There are 15 residues in the CDR3. Germline lookup yields CDR1 LNHDA and CDR2 SQIVND (reference sequence). The ends were cut back, 2 bases at V and 4 bases at J, with 12 bases in the middle. CDR3 nucleotides: TGTGCCAGTAGTATAAGGCTCAGACTTAATCAGCCCCAGCATTTT. It encodes CASSIRLRLNQPQHF.

V is TRBV19 and J is TRBJ1-1, with 8 bases fitting TRBD1. CDR3 length: 17 amino acids. J was trimmed by 4 bases and V by 0 bases; bases with no gene match: 10. CDR1 and CDR2 (germline): LNHDA, SQIVND (reference sequence). CDR3 sequence reads: CASSIDSGQVGSTEAFF. In DNA, the CDR3 is TGTGCCAGTAGTATAGACTCGGGACAGGTAGGTAGCACTGAAGCTTTCTTT. Filled out from reference TRBV19 and TRBJ1-1, the complete variable domain reads DGGITQSPKYLFRKEGQNVTLSCEQNLNHDAMYWYRQDPGQGLRLIYYSQIVNDFQKGDIAEGYSVSREKKESFPLTVTSAQKNPTAFYLCASSIDSGQVGSTEAFFGQGTRLTVV.

V is TRBV6-4 and J is TRBJ2-3; 9 positions match TRBD2. Germline CDR1 reads MRHNA; CDR2 reads SNTAGT. The CDR3 spans 16 residues. V gave up 0 bases and J gave up 4 bases; unmatched junction bases: 5. CDR3 protein: CASSDSAGGGADTQYF. The CDR3 nucleotides are TGTGCCAGCAGTGACTCGGCGGGAGGGGGGGCAGATACGCAGTATTTT.

The CDR3 DNA reads as TGTGCCAGCAGCGGGACCCCAGGGGGAAAAAAGGGCACAGATACGCAGTATTTT. It is translated as CASSGTPGGKKGTDTQYF. This chain connects TRBV7-9 to TRBJ2-3; 7 bases agree with TRBD1. The V and J ends lost 5 bases and 1 base, in that order; junction bases with no gene match: 15. Germline-derived CDR1 and CDR2 are SEHNR and FQNEAQ (reference sequence). This CDR3 is 18 amino acids long.

This chain uses TRBV9 with TRBJ2-2, with 9 bases aligning to TRBD1. Trimming took 6 bases from V and 1 from J; bases not matched to a gene: 7. CDR3 length: 16 residues. Per the germline V gene, CDR1 is SGDLS and CDR2 is YYNGEE. In nucleotides, the CDR3 is TGTGCCAGCAACCGGGACAGGGATTTGAACACCGGGGAGCTGTTTTTT. This codes for CASNRDRDLNTGELFF.

The rearrangement uses TRBV5-4 and TRBJ2-1; 7 bases map to TRBD2. V was pared by 4 bases and J by 6 bases, with 7 bases of the junction left unmatched. The CDR3 has 14 amino acids. CDR1 is SGHNT and CDR2 is YYREEE in the germline V gene (reference sequence). The DNA for the CDR3 is TGTGCCAGCAGCCCCCCGGCGGGGGTCAATGAGCAGTTCTTC. As protein: CASSPPAGVNEQFF.

The chain employs TRBV30 and TRBJ1-2; tentatively, D is TRBD1 (5 bases). CDR3 length: 15 residues. Trimming took 0 bases from V and 4 from J, leaving 15 bases between them. Germline V lookup: CDR1 GTSNPN, CDR2 SVGIG (reference sequence). CDR3 sequence reads: CAWSVRVSGRYGYTF. CDR3 coding DNA: TGTGCCTGGAGTGTTAGAGTATCAGGGCGCTATGGCTACACCTTC.

The chain joins TRBV3-1 (or the pseudogene TRBV3-2) to TRBJ2-2; perhaps TRBD2 as D (5 bases). The V and J ends lost 4 bases and 6 bases respectively, with 18 bases between them. Per the germline V gene, CDR1 is LGHDT and CDR2 is YNNKEL (reference sequence). CDR3 size: 16 residues. Here the CDR3 reads CASSRLATGGSGELFF. CDR3 in DNA: TGTGCCAGCAGCCGCCTCGCGACCGGAGGATCCGGGGAGCTGTTTTTT.

This clone was recorded only once. The chain recombines TRBV6-5 with TRBJ2-3, with D uncertain. CDR1 and CDR2 (germline): MNHEY, SVGAGI. Trimming removed 0 bases from V and 4 bases from J, with 8 bases in between. The CDR3 is 14 amino acids. CDR3 residues: CASSYSVLADTQYF. CDR3 nucleotide sequence: TGTGCCAGCAGTTACTCCGTGTTAGCAGATACGCAGTATTTT.

This rearrangement joins TRBV18 to TRBJ1-5; TRBD1 matches at 7 bases. The CDR3 has 15 amino acids. With V trimmed by 6 bases and J by 4 bases, 9 bases remained unmatched. Germline values: CDR1 KGHSH, CDR2 LQKENI. CDR3 loop: CASSPGTESNQPQHF. The CDR3 coding sequence is TGTGCCAGCTCTCCCGGGACAGAAAGTAATCAGCCCCAGCATTTT.

The CDR3 region is CASSDSDTYEQYF. CDR3 DNA: TGTGCCAGTTCGGACAGCGATACCTACGAGCAGTACTTC. V and J are TRBV19 and TRBJ2-7, with a possible D match to TRBD1 (6 bases). Germline V gives CDR1 LNHDA, CDR2 SQIVND (reference sequence). The germline V and J ends were trimmed by 8 bases and 2 bases, with 13 bases remaining between them. The CDR3 spans 13 residues. Full variable domain (remainder filled in from reference TRBV19 and TRBJ2-7): DGGITQSPKYLFRKEGQNVTLSCEQNLNHDAMYWYRQDPGQGLRLIYYSQIVNDFQKGDIAEGYSVSREKKESFPLTVTSAQKNPTAFYLCASSDSDTYEQYFGPGTRLTVT.

This sequence joins TRBV7-9 and TRBJ1-4; 9 bases are shared with TRBD1. V shed 5 bases, J shed 3 bases, and the junction held 4 bases outside the gene matches. Germline assignment: CDR1 SEHNR and CDR2 FQNEAQ (reference sequence). The CDR3 is 15 residues long. The CDR3 loop reads CASSPRTGANEKLFF. The CDR3 DNA sequence: TGTGCCAGCAGCCCTCGGACAGGGGCTAATGAAAAACTGTTTTTT. The variable domain in full, completed from reference TRBV7-9 and TRBJ1-4, reads DTGVSQNPRHKITKRGQNVTFRCDPISEHNRLYWYRQTLGQGPEFLTYFQNEAQLEKSRLLSDRFSAERPKGSFSTLEIQRTEQGDSAMYLCASSPRTGANEKLFFGSGTQLSVL.

V gene TRBV20-1 combines with J gene TRBJ1-2; 9 bases line up with TRBD1. Germline lookup yields CDR1 DFQATT and CDR2 SNEGSKA (reference sequence). This CDR3 is 11 amino acids long. CDR3 DNA sequence: TGCAGCCCCACAGGGGGCTTTGGCTACACCTTC. This translates into CSPTGGFGYTF.

The count of this clone is one. This sequence joins TRBV27 and TRBJ2-7; 8 bases map to TRBD1. The CDR3 has 17 amino acids. Germline V gene lookup returns CDR1 MNHEY and CDR2 SMNVEV (reference sequence). V lost 2 bases, J lost 2 bases, and 11 bases stayed unmatched. The CDR3 is CASSLALDRGATYEQYF. The CDR3 DNA reads as TGTGCCAGCAGTTTAGCCCTCGACAGGGGTGCGACCTACGAGCAGTACTTC.

The V and J genes are TRBV9 and TRBJ2-1; TRBD2 matches 15 bases. J lost 9 bases, V lost 2 bases, and 6 bases had no gene match. Germline V lookup: CDR1 SGDLS, CDR2 YYNGEE. The CDR3 length is 16 residues. Here the CDR3 DNA reads TGTGCCAGCAGCGTGACCGGGACTAGCGGGAGGAGTGAGCAGTTCTTC. Amino acids: CASSVTGTSGRSEQFF.

This clone came up many times. The V and J genes are TRBV5-1 and TRBJ1-1, with D uncertain. From germline, CDR1 is SGHRS and CDR2 YFSETQ. V gave up 0 bases and J gave up 8 bases, with 11 bases separating them. The CDR3 totals 13 residues. This chain's CDR3 is CASSLEAQKEAFF. The CDR3 bases are TGCGCCAGCAGCTTGGAGGCACAGAAAGAAGCTTTCTTT.

This chain connects TRBV6-5 to TRBJ2-4; D not certain. The V and J ends lost 4 bases and 0 bases respectively, with 13 bases between them. In germline, CDR1 is MNHEY, CDR2 SVGAGI. This CDR3 has 16 residues. The DNA for the CDR3 is TGTGCCAGCAGTTCTTTGACTCAGAGAGCCAAAAACATTCAGTACTTC. The encoded protein is CASSSLTQRAKNIQYF.

About this clone itself: Other DNA sequences in the same sample also yield this CDR3. This chain links TRBV20-1 with TRBJ2-1, with D unresolved. V was clipped by 1 base and J by 6 bases, with 4 bases between them. The CDR3 contains 11 residues. Looked up from germline, CDR1 is DFQATT and CDR2 is SNEGSKA (reference sequence). The CDR3 DNA reads TGCAGTGCTAGAGGACTCAATGAGCAGTTCTTC. Residues: CSARGLNEQFF.